This TCR beta chain was sequenced for a study of shared clonotypes between healthy human individuals. Study-level points and caveats: Blood was the sole source, and tissue repertoires probably differ.

As for this clone: Its specificity is not known.

Each cell subset's genomic DNA was divided evenly among several immunoSEQ plates. The sequencing of unsorted PBMC DNA took place on ten immunoSEQ deep assay plates. Clones were read by immunoSEQ multiplex PCR, and TCRdb kept only the in-frame ones, dropping some. The sample includes about 480,000 clones, 60% to 80% of them seen just once. Each of the donors was a healthy adult who was HIV-negative and had not had a recent acute infection or vaccination. Germline assignment: CDR1 MNHNS and CDR2 SASEGT. The CDR3 consists of 15 residues. Trimming pared 2 bases from V and 5 bases from J, leaving 16 bases between.

This sequence was found in a woman in her 40s in good health. Some clones in this sample may be carry-over from other donors' samples. This sequence joins TRBV6-1 and TRBJ2-7; D might be TRBD2 (7 bases). The sequencing input was PBMCs. The DNA for the CDR3 is TGTGCCAGCAGTGAAAAGGGAGGGGGGGCGAACGAGCAGTACTTC. Translated: CASSEKGGGANEQYF.